This TCR beta chain was observed in a study of T cell responses to AZD1222 COVID-19 vaccine. About the research overall: Timing groups of about 4 and about 12 weeks for second doses were pooled. The study, taken as a whole, reports: Baseline testing showed seropositivity in only 5 or 6 AZD1222 recipients. CD4 TCRs associated with vaccination spanned spike, dominating at 160-218 and 743-854. The peak T cell response came first, and repertoires were sampled only after it.

About this clone: Its specificity is not known.

This CDR3 is built from 13 residues. V was pared by 5 bases and J by 6 bases, with 13 bases between. The V gene's germline CDR1 is MDHEN and CDR2 SYDVKM. The table came from immunoSEQ multiplex PCR; TCRdb's copy has only in-frame clones and leaves some out. The sample contains more than 150,000 clones, about nine tenths of which appear only once. This sequence originates from an adult in good health. Specimen: peripheral blood, collected on day 0 of AZD1222 vaccination. The genes are TRBV28 and TRBJ1-1; no definite D call. CDR3: CASSPTLSSEAFF. CDR3 DNA: TGTGCCAGCAGTCCAACCCTGAGCTCTGAAGCTTTCTTT.